This entry is about one TCR beta chain. The Seattle site enrolled patients during active infection and followed them longitudinally. This sample is part of a study of blood T cell repertoires in COVID-19. The wider study: Acute and convalescent COVID-19 specimens originated in the United States, Italy and Spain. The analysed material was cDNA or gDNA that came from T cells, B-cell-depleted T cells, or PBMCs.

Study processing details: Reference gene primer amplification yielded estimated nucleated cell counts. Sequencing was performed with immunoSEQ multiplex PCR; in TCRdb, only in-frame clones are kept and a portion is missing. V, J and clone size reflect that table, while D and trimming were determined from the DNA. The table lists around 160,000 clones, around nine tenths of them singletons. Trimming took off 0 bases at V and 8 bases at J, with 8 bases between the two ends. CDR1 and CDR2 (germline): SGHRS, YFSETQ. This CDR3 contains 13 residues. This sequence originates from a woman in her seventies with COVID-19, enrolled during active disease. The source material was peripheral blood. V and J are TRBV5-1 and TRBJ1-4, with unresolved D. The CDR3 reads CASSLERQEKLFF. CDR3 bases: TGCGCCAGCAGCTTGGAGAGACAAGAAAAACTGTTTTTT.